The sequence of this T cell receptor (beta chain) was determined in a study of beta chain features in type 1 diabetes. Germline lookup yields CDR1 SGHAT and CDR2 FQNNGV. V lost 0 bases and J 3 bases, leaving 0 bases between the germline ends. The CDR3 consists of 11 residues. Study conclusions and caveats: Whether TCRB rearrangement is influenced by HLA type went unresolved here. All four CD4+ subsets of Type 1 diabetes patients contained TCRB CDR3s that were moderately but significantly shorter.

It was via CD45RO/CCR7/CD25/CD127/CD95/CD27 that CD4+ naive, central memory, regulatory and stem cell-like memory cells were sorted. This clone was counted between two and nine times. As yet, its antigen is unknown. The whole isolated RNA underwent reverse transcription, so sequencing captured expressed TCRB transcripts. The protocol was immunoSEQ multiplex PCR, while the TCRdb copy is restricted to in-frame clones and leaves out a portion. The sample holds 130,000 to 150,000 clones, about 13% seen once. The source material was central memory CD4+ T cells from blood. This TCR was sampled from a man between 18 and 35 years old with type 1 diabetes. The J gene is TRBJ2-7, the V gene TRBV11-2; unclear D gene. CDR3 sequence (DNA): TGTGCCAGCAGCTTAGACTACGAGCAGTACTTC. Translating it yields CASSLDYEQYF.